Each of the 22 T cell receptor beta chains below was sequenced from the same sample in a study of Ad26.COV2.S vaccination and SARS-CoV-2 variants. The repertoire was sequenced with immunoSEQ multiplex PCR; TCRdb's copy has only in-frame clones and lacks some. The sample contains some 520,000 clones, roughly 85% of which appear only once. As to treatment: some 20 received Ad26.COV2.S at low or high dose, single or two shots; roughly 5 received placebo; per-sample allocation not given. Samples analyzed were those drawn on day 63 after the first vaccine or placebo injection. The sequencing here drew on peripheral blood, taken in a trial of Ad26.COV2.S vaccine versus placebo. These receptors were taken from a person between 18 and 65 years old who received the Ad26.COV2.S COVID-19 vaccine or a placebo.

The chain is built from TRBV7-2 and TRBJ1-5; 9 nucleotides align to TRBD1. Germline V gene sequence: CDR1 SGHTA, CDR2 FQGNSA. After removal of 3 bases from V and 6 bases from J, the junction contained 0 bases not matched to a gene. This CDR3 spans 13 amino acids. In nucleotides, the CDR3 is TGTGCCAGCAGCTTGGACAGGGGTCAGCCCCAGCATTTT. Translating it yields CASSLDRGQPQHF.

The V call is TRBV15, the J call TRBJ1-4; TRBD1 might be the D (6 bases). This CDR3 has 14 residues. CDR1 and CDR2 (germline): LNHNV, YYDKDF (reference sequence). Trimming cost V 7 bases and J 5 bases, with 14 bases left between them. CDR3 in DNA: TGTGCCACCAAGCGGGGGGCTGCCAATGAAAAACTGTTTTTT. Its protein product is CATKRGAANEKLFF.

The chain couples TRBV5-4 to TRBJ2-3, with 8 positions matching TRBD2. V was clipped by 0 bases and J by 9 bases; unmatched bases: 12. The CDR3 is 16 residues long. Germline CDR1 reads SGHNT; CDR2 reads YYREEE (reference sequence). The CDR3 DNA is TGTGCCAGCAGCTTGGGGCGGGCGGGAGGTGTGGAAACGCAGTATTTT. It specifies CASSLGRAGGVETQYF.

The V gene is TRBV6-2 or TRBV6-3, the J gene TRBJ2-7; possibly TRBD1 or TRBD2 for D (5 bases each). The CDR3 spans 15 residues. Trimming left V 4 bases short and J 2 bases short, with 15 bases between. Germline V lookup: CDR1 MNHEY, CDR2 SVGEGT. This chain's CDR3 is CASSSPGQGTYEQYF. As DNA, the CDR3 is TGTGCCAGCAGTTCCCCGGGGCAGGGAACCTACGAGCAGTACTTC.

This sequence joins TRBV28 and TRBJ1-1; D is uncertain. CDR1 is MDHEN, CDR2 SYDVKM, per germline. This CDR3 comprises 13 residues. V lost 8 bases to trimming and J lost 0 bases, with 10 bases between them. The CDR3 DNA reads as TGTGCCAGCCTAGGGTATCTGAACACTGAAGCTTTCTTT. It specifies CASLGYLNTEAFF.

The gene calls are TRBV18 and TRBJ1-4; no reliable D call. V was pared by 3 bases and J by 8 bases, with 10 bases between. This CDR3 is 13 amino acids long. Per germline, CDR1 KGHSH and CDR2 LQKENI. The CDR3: CASSPNIGEKLFF. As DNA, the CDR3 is TGTGCCAGCTCACCTAATATCGGGGAAAAACTGTTTTTT.

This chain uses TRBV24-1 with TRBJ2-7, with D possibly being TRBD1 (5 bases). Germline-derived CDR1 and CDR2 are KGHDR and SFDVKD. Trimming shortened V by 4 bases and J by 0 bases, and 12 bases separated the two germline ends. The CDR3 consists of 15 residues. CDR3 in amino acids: CATSDSRRVSYEQYF. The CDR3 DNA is TGTGCCACCAGTGACTCCCGCAGGGTCTCCTACGAGCAGTACTTC.

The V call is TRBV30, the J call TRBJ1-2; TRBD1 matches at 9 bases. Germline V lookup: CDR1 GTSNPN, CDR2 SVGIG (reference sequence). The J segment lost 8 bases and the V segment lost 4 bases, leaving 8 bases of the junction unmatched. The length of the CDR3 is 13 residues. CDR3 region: CAWTATGGRGYTF. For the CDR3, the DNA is TGTGCCTGGACCGCGACAGGGGGTAGGGGCTACACCTTC.

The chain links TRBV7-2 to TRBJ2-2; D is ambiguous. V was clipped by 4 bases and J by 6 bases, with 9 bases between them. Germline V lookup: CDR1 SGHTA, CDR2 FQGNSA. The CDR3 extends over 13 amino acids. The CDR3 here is CASSSALAGELFF. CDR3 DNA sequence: TGTGCCAGCAGCTCCGCCCTGGCCGGGGAGCTGTTTTTT.

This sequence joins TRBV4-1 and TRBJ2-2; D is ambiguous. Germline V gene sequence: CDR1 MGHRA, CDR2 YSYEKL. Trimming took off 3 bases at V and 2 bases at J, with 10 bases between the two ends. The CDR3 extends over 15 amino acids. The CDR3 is CASSQRQTNTGELFF. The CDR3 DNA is TGCGCCAGCAGCCAGCGGCAGACCAACACCGGGGAGCTGTTTTTT.

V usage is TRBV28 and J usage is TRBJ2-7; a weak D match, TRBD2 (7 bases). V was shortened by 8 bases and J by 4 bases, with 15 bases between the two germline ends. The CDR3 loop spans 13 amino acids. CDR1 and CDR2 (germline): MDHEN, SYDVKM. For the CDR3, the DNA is TGTGCCAGCCTAAGGGGGGGAGATTACGAGCAGTACTTC. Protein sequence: CASLRGGDYEQYF. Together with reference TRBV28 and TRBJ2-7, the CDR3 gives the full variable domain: DVKVTQSSRYLVKRTGEKVFLECVQDMDHENMFWYRQDPGLGLRLIYFSYDVKMKEKGDIPEGYSVSREKKERFSLILESASTNQTSMYLCASLRGGDYEQYFGPGTRLTVT.

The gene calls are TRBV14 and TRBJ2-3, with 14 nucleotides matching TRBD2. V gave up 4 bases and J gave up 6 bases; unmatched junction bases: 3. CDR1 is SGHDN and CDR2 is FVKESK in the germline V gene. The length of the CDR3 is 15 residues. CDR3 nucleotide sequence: TGTGCCAGCAGCCCGACTAGCGGGAGGGCCGATACGCAGTATTTT. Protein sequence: CASSPTSGRADTQYF. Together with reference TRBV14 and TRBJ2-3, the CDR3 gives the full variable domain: EAGVTQFPSHSVIEKGQTVTLRCDPISGHDNLYWYRRVMGKEIKFLLHFVKESKQDESGMPNNRFLAERTGGTYSTLKVQPAELEDSGVYFCASSPTSGRADTQYFGPGTRLTVL.

CDR3 sequence: CASSQDYRLEQYF. For the CDR3, the DNA is TGCGCCAGCAGCCAAGATTATCGGCTGGAGCAGTACTTC. V usage is TRBV4-3 and J usage is TRBJ2-7; unclear D gene. The germline CDR1 and CDR2 sequences are LGHNA and YSLEER. V was clipped by 0 bases and J by 7 bases, with 10 bases between them. The CDR3 has 13 amino acids.

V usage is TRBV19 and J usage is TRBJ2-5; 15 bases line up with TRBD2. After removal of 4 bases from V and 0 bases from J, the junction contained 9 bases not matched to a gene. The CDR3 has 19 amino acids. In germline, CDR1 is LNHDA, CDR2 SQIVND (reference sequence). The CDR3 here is CASSTSGLAGGSYQETQYF. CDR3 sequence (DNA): TGTGCCAGTAGTACCTCCGGACTAGCGGGAGGGTCCTACCAAGAGACCCAGTACTTC. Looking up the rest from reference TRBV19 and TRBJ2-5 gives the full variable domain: DGGITQSPKYLFRKEGQNVTLSCEQNLNHDAMYWYRQDPGQGLRLIYYSQIVNDFQKGDIAEGYSVSREKKESFPLTVTSAQKNPTAFYLCASSTSGLAGGSYQETQYFGPGTRLLVL.

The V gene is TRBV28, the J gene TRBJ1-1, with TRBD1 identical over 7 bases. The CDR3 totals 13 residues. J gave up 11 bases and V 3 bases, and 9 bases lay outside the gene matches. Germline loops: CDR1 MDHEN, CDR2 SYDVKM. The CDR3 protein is CASSFRGASVAFF. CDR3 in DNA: TGTGCCAGCAGTTTCAGGGGGGCCAGCGTCGCTTTCTTT. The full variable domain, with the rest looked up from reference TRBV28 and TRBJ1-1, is DVKVTQSSRYLVKRTGEKVFLECVQDMDHENMFWYRQDPGLGLRLIYFSYDVKMKEKGDIPEGYSVSREKKERFSLILESASTNQTSMYLCASSFRGASVAFFGQGTRLTVV.

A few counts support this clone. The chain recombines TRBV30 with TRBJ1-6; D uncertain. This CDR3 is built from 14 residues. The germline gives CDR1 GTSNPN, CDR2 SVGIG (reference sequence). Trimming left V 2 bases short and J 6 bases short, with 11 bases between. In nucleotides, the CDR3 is TGTGCCTGGAGTTTGACCCCGCCTAATTCACCCCTCCACTTT. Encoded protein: CAWSLTPPNSPLHF. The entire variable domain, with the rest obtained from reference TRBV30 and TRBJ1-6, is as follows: SQTIHQWPATLVQPVGSPLSLECTVEGTSNPNLYWYRQAAGRGLQLLFYSVGIGQISSEVPQNLSASRPQDRQFILSSKKLLLSDSGFYLCAWSLTPPNSPLHFGNGTRLTVT.

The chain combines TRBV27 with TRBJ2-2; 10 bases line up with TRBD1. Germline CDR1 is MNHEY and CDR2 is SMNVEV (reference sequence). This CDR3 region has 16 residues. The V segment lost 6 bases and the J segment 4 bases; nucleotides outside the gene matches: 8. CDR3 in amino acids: CASSSDRGRVTGELFF. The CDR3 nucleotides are TGTGCCAGCAGCAGTGACAGGGGGCGAGTCACCGGGGAGCTGTTTTTT.

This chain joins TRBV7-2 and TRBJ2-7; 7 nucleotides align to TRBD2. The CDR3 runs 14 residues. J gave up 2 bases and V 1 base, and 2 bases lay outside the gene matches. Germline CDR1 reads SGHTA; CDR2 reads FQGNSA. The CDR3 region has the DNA TGTGCCAGCAGCTTAGGCGGGGGTACCTACGAGCAGTACTTC. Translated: CASSLGGGTYEQYF.

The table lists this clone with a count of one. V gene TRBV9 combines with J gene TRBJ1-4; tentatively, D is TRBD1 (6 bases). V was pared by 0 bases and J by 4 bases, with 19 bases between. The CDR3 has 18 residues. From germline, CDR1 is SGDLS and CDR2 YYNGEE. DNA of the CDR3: TGTGCCAGCAGCGTAGTACCGACTTCACAGGGATATAATGAAAAACTGTTTTTT. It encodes CASSVVPTSQGYNEKLFF.

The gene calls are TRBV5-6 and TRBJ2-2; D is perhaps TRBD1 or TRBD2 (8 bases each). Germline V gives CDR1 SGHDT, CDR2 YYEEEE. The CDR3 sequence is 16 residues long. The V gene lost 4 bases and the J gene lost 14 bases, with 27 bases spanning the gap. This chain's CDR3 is CASSIAGTGDRGGLFF. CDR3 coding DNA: TGTGCCAGCAGCATAGCCGGGACAGGCGACCGGGGGGGACTGTTTTTT.

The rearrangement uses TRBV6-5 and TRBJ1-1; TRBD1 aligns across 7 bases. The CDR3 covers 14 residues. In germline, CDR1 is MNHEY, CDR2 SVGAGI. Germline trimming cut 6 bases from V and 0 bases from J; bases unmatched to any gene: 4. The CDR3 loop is CASRTGLLNTEAFF. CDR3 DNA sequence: TGTGCCAGCAGGACAGGGCTTCTGAACACTGAAGCTTTCTTT.

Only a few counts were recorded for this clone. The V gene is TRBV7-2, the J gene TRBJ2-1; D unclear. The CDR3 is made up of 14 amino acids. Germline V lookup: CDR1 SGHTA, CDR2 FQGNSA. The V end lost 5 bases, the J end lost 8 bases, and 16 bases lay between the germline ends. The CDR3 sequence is CASSEGIALYEQFF. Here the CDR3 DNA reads TGTGCCAGCAGCGAAGGAATCGCCCTCTATGAGCAGTTCTTC.